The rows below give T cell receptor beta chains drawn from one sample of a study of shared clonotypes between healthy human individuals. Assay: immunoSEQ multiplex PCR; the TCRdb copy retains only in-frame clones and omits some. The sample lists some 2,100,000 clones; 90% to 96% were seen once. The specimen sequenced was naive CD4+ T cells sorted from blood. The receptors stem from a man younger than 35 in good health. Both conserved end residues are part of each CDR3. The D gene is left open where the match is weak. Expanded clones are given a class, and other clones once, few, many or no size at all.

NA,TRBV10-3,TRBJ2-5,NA,CAISEMLVNQETQYF,TGTGCCATCAGTGAGATGTTAGTCAACCAAGAGACCCAGTACTTC
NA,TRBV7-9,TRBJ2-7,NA,CASSSSTGIGTYEQYF,TGTGCCAGCAGCTCCTCTACAGGGATCGGAACCTACGAGCAGTACTTC
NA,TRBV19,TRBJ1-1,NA,CASSIDLNTEAFF,TGTGCCAGTAGTATAGATTTGAACACTGAAGCTTTCTTT
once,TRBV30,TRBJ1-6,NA,CAWSVGRGGNSPLHF,TGTGCCTGGAGTGTCGGCAGGGGTGGAAATTCACCCCTCCACTTT
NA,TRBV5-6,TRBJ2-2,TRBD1,CASSRTGVSSTGELFF,TGTGCCAGCAGCCGTACAGGGGTATCGAGCACCGGGGAGCTGTTTTTT
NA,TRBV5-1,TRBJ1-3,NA,CASSLVAGVGNTIYF,TGCGCCAGCAGCTTGGTCGCAGGGGTAGGAAACACCATATATTTT
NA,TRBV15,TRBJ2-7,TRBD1,CATSREGGLYEQYF,TGTGCCACCAGCAGAGAAGGGGGCCTTTACGAGCAGTACTTC
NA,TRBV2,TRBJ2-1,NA,CASSEDSNEQFF,TGTGCCAGCAGTGAGGATTCTAATGAGCAGTTCTTC
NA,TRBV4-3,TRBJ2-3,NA,CASSRTGILSTDTQYF,TGCGCCAGCAGCCGAACAGGTATTCTAAGCACAGATACGCAGTATTTT
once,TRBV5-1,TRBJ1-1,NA,CASSLGTANTEAFF,TGCGCCAGCAGCTTGGGAACGGCGAACACTGAAGCTTTCTTT
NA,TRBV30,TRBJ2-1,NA,CAWNGINLGYNEQFF,TGTGCCTGGAACGGGATAAATTTGGGGTACAATGAGCAGTTCTTC
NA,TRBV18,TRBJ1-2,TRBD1,CASSLAGGTGRSGYGYTF,TGTGCCAGCTCACTAGCCGGGGGGACAGGTCGTTCGGGCTATGGCTACACCTTC
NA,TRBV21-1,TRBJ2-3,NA,CASRSGGCSTDTQYF,TGTGCCAGCCGCTCGGGGGGATGTAGCACAGATACGCAGTATTTT
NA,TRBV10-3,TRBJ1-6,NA,CAISEDSRQYSPLHF,TGTGCCATCAGTGAGGACAGCCGGCAATATTCACCCCTCCACTTT
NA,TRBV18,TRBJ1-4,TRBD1,CASSIGQGVEKLFF,TGTGCCAGCTCAATCGGACAGGGCGTTGAAAAACTGTTTTTT
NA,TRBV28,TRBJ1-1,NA,CASISGGAGTEAFF,TGTGCCAGCATATCGGGGGGCGCCGGGACTGAAGCTTTCTTT
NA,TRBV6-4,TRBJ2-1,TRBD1,CASSRDRDNEQFF,TGTGCCAGCAGCCGGGACAGGGACAATGAGCAGTTCTTC
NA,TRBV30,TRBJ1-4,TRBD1,CAWSVTGGKEKLFF,TGTGCCTGGAGTGTGACAGGGGGGAAAGAAAAACTGTTTTTT
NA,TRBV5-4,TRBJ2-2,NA,CASSLGDYTGELFF,TGTGCCAGCAGCTTGGGGGACTACACCGGGGAGCTGTTTTTT
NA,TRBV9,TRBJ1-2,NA,CASSLGGGEVGYTF,TGTGCCAGCAGCCTAGGCGGTGGCGAAGTCGGCTACACCTTC
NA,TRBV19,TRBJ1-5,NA,CASSIARTPYSNQPQHF,TGTGCCAGTAGTATAGCTCGGACACCTTATAGCAATCAGCCCCAGCATTTT
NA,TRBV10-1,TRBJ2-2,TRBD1,CASSPGTDNTGELFF,TGCGCCAGCAGTCCCGGGACAGATAACACCGGGGAGCTGTTTTTT
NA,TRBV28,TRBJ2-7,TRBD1,CASSLGQGYEQYF,TGTGCCAGCAGCCTTGGACAGGGCTACGAGCAGTACTTC
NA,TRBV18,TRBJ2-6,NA,CASSPNHRPSGANVLTF,TGTGCCAGCTCACCCAATCATCGGCCCTCTGGGGCCAACGTCCTGACTTTC
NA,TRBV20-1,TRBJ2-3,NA,CSATDTDTQYF,TGCAGTGCGACCGACACAGATACGCAGTATTTT
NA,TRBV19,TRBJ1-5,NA,CATLPQPQNQPQHF,TGTGCCACCCTACCTCAGCCGCAGAATCAGCCCCAGCATTTT
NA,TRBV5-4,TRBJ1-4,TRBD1,CASSPGQSTKLFF,TGTGCCAGCAGCCCGGGACAGTCGACGAAACTGTTTTTT
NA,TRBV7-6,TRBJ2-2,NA,CASSLVTLAAGELFF,TGTGCCAGCAGCTTAGTGACCTTAGCGGCCGGGGAGCTGTTTTTT
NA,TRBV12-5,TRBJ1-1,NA,CASGLDRGTEAFF,TGTGCTAGTGGTTTGGACCGTGGCACTGAAGCTTTCTTT
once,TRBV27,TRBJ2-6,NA,CASSLSKGIRANVLTF,TGTGCCAGCAGTTTATCTAAGGGGATCAGGGCCAACGTCCTGACTTTC
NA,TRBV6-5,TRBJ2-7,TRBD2,CASSYGRGGYEQYF,TGTGCCAGCAGTTATGGGAGGGGAGGATACGAGCAGTACTTC
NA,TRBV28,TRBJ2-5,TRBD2,CASGPSGGYEETQYF,TGTGCCAGCGGACCTAGCGGGGGGTACGAAGAGACCCAGTACTTC
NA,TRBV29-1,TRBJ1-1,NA,CSVATGTEAFF,TGCAGCGTTGCTACCGGGACAGAAGCTTTCTTT
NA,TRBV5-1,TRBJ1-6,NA,CASSLEGGFSPLHF,TGCGCCAGCAGCTTGGAGGGGGGGTTCTCACCCCTCCACTTT
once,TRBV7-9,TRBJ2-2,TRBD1,CASSRTGGNTGELFF,TGTGCCAGCAGCCGGACAGGGGGCAACACCGGGGAGCTGTTTTTT
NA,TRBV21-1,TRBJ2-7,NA,CASTRTGREISSYEQYF,TGTGCCAGCACCCGGACAGGGAGGGAAATAAGCTCCTACGAGCAGTACTTC
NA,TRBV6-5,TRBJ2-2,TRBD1,CASSYSFGTGGRELFF,TGTGCCAGCAGTTACTCCTTCGGGACAGGGGGCCGGGAGCTGTTTTTT
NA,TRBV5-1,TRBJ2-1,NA,CASSLNQGSEQFF,TGCGCCAGCAGCTTGAATCAGGGGTCTGAGCAGTTCTTC
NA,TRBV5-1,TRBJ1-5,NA,CASSLAAGGGQPQHF,TGCGCCAGCAGCTTGGCGGCGGGGGGTGGACAGCCCCAGCATTTT
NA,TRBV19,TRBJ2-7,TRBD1,CASSMGQALTYEQYF,TGTGCCAGTAGTATGGGACAGGCGTTAACCTACGAGCAGTACTTC
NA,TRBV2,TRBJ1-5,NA,CASRSQGSNQPQHF,TGTGCCAGCAGATCACAGGGTAGCAATCAGCCCCAGCATTTT
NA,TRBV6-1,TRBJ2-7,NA,CASSELGGASYEQYF,TGTGCCAGCAGTGAACTGGGGGGCGCCTCCTACGAGCAGTACTTC
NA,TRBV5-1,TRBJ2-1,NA,CASSLAPSGGGNEQFF,TGCGCCAGCAGCTTGGCCCCGTCAGGGGGGGGCAATGAGCAGTTCTTC
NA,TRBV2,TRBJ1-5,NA,CASSDDGLNQPQHF,TGTGCCAGCAGTGACGACGGACTTAATCAGCCCCAGCATTTT
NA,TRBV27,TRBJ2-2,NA,CASSLPVGELFF,TGTGCCAGCAGTTTGCCCGTCGGGGAGCTGTTTTTT